This T cell receptor (beta chain) was retrieved from a study of T cell responses to AZD1222 COVID-19 vaccine. Clones were sequenced by immunoSEQ multiplex PCR, and TCRdb holds only the in-frame ones, with some missing. The sample contains under 200,000 clones, 92% of which appear only once. The CDR3 contains 12 residues. Germline-derived CDR1 and CDR2 are SGHNT and YENEEA. V lost 5 bases and J 14 bases, leaving 17 bases between the germline ends. The genes are TRBV11-3 and TRBJ2-3, with a tentative D call TRBD2 (7 bases). The material sequenced was peripheral blood, taken 28 days after the second AZD1222 dose. The sequence was obtained from an adult who received the AZD1222 COVID-19 vaccine. CDR3 sequence: CASSQGGGKRYF. CDR3 DNA sequence: TGTGCCAGCAGCCAGGGAGGGGGGAAAAGGTATTTT.